A single sample is the source of the 9 T cell receptor beta chains below, sequenced in a study of shared clonotypes between healthy human individuals. Sequenced by immunoSEQ multiplex PCR; TCRdb stores in-frame clones only, minus some. The sample holds 1.5 million to 2.5 million clones; about 95% are singletons and the top ten take 0.95% to 1.5%. Positive CCR7 selection of CD45RO-negative cells yielded the naive CD8 cells, and terminally differentiated effector memory CD45RA+ cells were excluded. The source material was naive CD8+ T cells sorted from blood. Every receptor here comes from a man younger than 30 in good health.

The gene calls are TRBV2 and TRBJ1-1; D unclear. Trimming stripped 0 bases from V and 5 bases from J, with 10 bases between. The length of the CDR3 is 14 residues. The germline V gene has CDR1 SNHLY and CDR2 FYNNEI. The CDR3 region is CASSEARVATEAFF. The CDR3 DNA reads as TGTGCCAGCAGTGAAGCTAGGGTCGCGACTGAAGCTTTCTTT. The variable domain in full, completed from reference TRBV2 and TRBJ1-1, reads EPEVTQTPSHQVTQMGQEVILRCVPISNHLYFYWYRQILGQKVEFLVSFYNNEISEKSEIFDDQFSVERPDGSNFTLKIRSTKLEDSAMYFCASSEARVATEAFFGQGTRLTVV.

The V and J genes are TRBV28 and TRBJ2-7; TRBD1 matches at 7 bases. This CDR3 region has 17 residues. V was pared by 3 bases and J by 0 bases, with 11 bases of the junction left unmatched. The germline gives CDR1 MDHEN, CDR2 SYDVKM. The CDR3 DNA follows: TGTGCCAGCAGTTTCCCCGTTTCGACAGGGAGCTCCTACGAGCAGTACTTC. Translation gives CASSFPVSTGSSYEQYF.

The V call is TRBV6-6, the J call TRBJ2-7; 9 bases match TRBD1. The V and J ends lost 5 bases and 6 bases, in that order; junction bases with no gene match: 11. The germline V gene has CDR1 MNHNY and CDR2 SVGAGI (reference sequence). The CDR3 sequence is 15 residues long. The CDR3 DNA sequence: TGTGCCAGCAGTGGACCGGGACAGGGTGTGGGCGAGCAGTACTTC. Protein sequence: CASSGPGQGVGEQYF.

This chain links TRBV6-5 with TRBJ2-1, with 11 bases that match TRBD2. This CDR3 spans 16 amino acids. Germline assignment: CDR1 MNHEY and CDR2 SVGAGI. The J segment lost 6 bases and the V segment lost 2 bases, leaving 6 bases of the junction unmatched. The CDR3 loop reads CASSYVAGGQVNEQFF. DNA for the CDR3: TGTGCCAGCAGTTACGTAGCGGGAGGGCAAGTCAATGAGCAGTTCTTC.

This chain joins TRBV5-4 and TRBJ2-7, with a weak D call TRBD2 (5 bases). Germline V gives CDR1 SGHNT, CDR2 YYREEE (reference sequence). Trimming removed 3 bases from V and 0 bases from J, with 10 bases in between. The CDR3 is made up of 14 amino acids. The CDR3, as DNA: TGTGCCAGCAGCTCCCAGGAGGCCTCCTACGAGCAGTACTTC. It encodes CASSSQEASYEQYF.

The J gene is TRBJ2-3, the V gene TRBV9, with 12 bases identical to TRBD2. The CDR3 is made up of 16 amino acids. From germline, CDR1 is SGDLS and CDR2 YYNGEE. The V gene end was trimmed by 5 bases and the J gene end by 5 bases; junction bases not matched to a gene: 9. The CDR3 region has the DNA TGTGCCAGCAGTGTGCGGACTAGCGGGATTTTAGATACGCAGTATTTT. Protein sequence: CASSVRTSGILDTQYF.

V usage is TRBV4-1 and J usage is TRBJ2-5; either TRBD1 or TRBD2 may fit D (5 bases each). Germline V gene lookup returns CDR1 MGHRA and CDR2 YSYEKL. The length of the CDR3 is 14 residues. Trimming left V 6 bases short and J 2 bases short, with 13 bases between. In DNA, the CDR3 is TGCGCCAGCAGATTCCGGGACGGTCAAGAGACCCAGTACTTC. Residues: CASRFRDGQETQYF.

This sequence joins TRBV6-9 and TRBJ2-7; D may be TRBD1 (10 bases). The germline CDR1 and CDR2 sequences are MNHGY and SVAAGI. Trimming left V 7 bases short and J 3 bases short, with 31 bases between. The CDR3 consists of 19 residues. The CDR3 loop reads CASNEGTGALAGSNYEQYF. The CDR3 DNA reads TGTGCCAGCAACGAGGGGACAGGGGCCCTAGCGGGGTCGAACTACGAGCAGTACTTC.

This clone was recorded once. This sequence joins TRBV10-3 and TRBJ1-1; D is undetermined. Between the trimmed V and J ends, which lost 0 bases and 1 base, there was a span of 6 bases. The CDR3 is made up of 14 amino acids. CDR1 and CDR2 (germline): ENHRY, SYGVKD. CDR3 DNA sequence: TGTGCCATCAGTGAGTCCTTCCAGAACACTGAAGCTTTCTTT. Amino acids: CAISESFQNTEAFF.